These 14 T cell receptor beta chains were all obtained from the same sample, sequenced in a study of shared clonotypes between healthy human individuals. Repertoires were generated with immunoSEQ multiplex PCR, while TCRdb's copy carries only in-frame clones and drops some. This sample yields some 1,400,000 clones, of which roughly 96% are seen a single time; about 1.2% belongs to the top ten. Sequencing was carried out using naive CD4+ T cells sorted from blood. Subset in this sample: CD45RA+ positively selected. The receptors derive from a young man in good health.

This sequence joins TRBV5-1 and TRBJ2-3, with unresolved D. This CDR3 spans 18 amino acids. With 4 bases removed from V and 0 bases from J, the gap between germline ends came to 21 bases. CDR1 SGHRS and CDR2 YFSETQ come from the germline V gene. Here the CDR3 DNA reads TGCGCCAGCAGCCTTTGGGCCAAACGGTTAACTAGCACAGATACGCAGTATTTT. Its translation is CASSLWAKRLTSTDTQYF.

This chain links TRBV4-1 with TRBJ2-7; the D gene is possibly TRBD2 (6 bases). This CDR3 is built from 16 residues. Germline V gene lookup returns CDR1 MGHRA and CDR2 YSYEKL. The V gene lost 0 bases and the J gene lost 1 base, with 13 bases spanning the gap. CDR3 bases: TGCGCCAGCAGCCAAGAGGGACTTCGGGCTTCCTACGAGCAGTACTTC. It codes for CASSQEGLRASYEQYF.

The CDR3 region is CASRLTTEHQPQHF. As DNA, the CDR3 is TGTGCCAGCAGATTAACGACAGAGCATCAGCCCCAGCATTTT. V is TRBV28 and J is TRBJ1-5, with D perhaps matching TRBD1 (5 bases). The CDR3 is made up of 14 amino acids. The V gene's germline CDR1 is MDHEN and CDR2 SYDVKM. The V and J ends lost 6 bases and 5 bases respectively, with 14 bases between them. The variable domain in full, with the rest retrieved from reference TRBV28 and TRBJ1-5, is DVKVTQSSRYLVKRTGEKVFLECVQDMDHENMFWYRQDPGLGLRLIYFSYDVKMKEKGDIPEGYSVSREKKERFSLILESASTNQTSMYLCASRLTTEHQPQHFGDGTRLSIL.

This clone was observed a single time. The chain employs TRBV2 and TRBJ1-5; D perhaps matches TRBD1 (5 bases). CDR3 length equals 13 residues. The V gene's germline CDR1 is SNHLY and CDR2 FYNNEI. With 6 bases removed from V and 5 bases from J, the gap between germline ends came to 11 bases. The CDR3 DNA reads TGTGCCAGCAGGGACATTACGGATCAGCCCCAGCATTTT. The encoded protein is CASRDITDQPQHF.

The V call is TRBV5-4, the J call TRBJ2-1; D is possibly TRBD2 (5 bases). Trimming removed 10 bases from V and 0 bases from J, with 14 bases in between. This CDR3 is built from 14 residues. CDR1 is SGHNT and CDR2 is YYREEE in the germline V gene (reference sequence). The CDR3 region is CAWTEESSYNEQFF. The CDR3, as DNA: TGTGCCTGGACGGAGGAAAGCTCCTACAATGAGCAGTTCTTC.

The gene calls are TRBV28 and TRBJ2-2; D remains ambiguous. Trimming took off 5 bases at V and 3 bases at J, with 1 base between the two ends. The CDR3 totals 11 residues. CDR1 and CDR2 from the germline V gene are MDHEN and SYDVKM. The CDR3 reads CASSDTGELFF. CDR3 nucleotide sequence: TGTGCCAGCAGTGACACCGGGGAGCTGTTTTTT.

The CDR3 here is CASSPGQEAEKLFF. The DNA for the CDR3 is TGTGCCAGCAGTCCCGGGCAGGAAGCCGAAAAACTGTTTTTT. This chain connects TRBV28 to TRBJ1-4; D unclear. V was trimmed by 5 bases and J by 8 bases, leaving 15 bases between them. Germline loops: CDR1 MDHEN, CDR2 SYDVKM. The CDR3 runs to 14 residues.

The chain links TRBV5-1 to TRBJ2-5, with 12 bases fitting TRBD2. The CDR3 has 17 amino acids. Germline CDR1 is SGHRS and CDR2 is YFSETQ. Trimming removed 1 base from V and 5 bases from J; junction bases left unmatched: 9. CDR3 DNA sequence: TGCGCCAGCAGCTTGATGCTAGCGGGAGGGCCTGGTGAGACCCAGTACTTC. This sequence encodes CASSLMLAGGPGETQYF.

V and J are TRBV28 and TRBJ1-5; D perhaps matches TRBD1 (6 bases). There are 16 residues in the CDR3. Germline CDR1 and CDR2: MDHEN and SYDVKM. The V end was cut by 5 bases, the J end by 0 bases, with 14 bases between. DNA of the CDR3: TGTGCCAGCAGTCTACAGGGCCACTATAGCAATCAGCCCCAGCATTTT. This codes for CASSLQGHYSNQPQHF.

The chain combines TRBV5-1 with TRBJ1-1, with 7 bases aligning to TRBD1. The CDR3 totals 16 residues. V gave up 2 bases and J gave up 0 bases; unmatched junction bases: 7. Germline values: CDR1 SGHRS, CDR2 YFSETQ. CDR3 nucleotides: TGCGCCAGCAGCTTAGGGACAGCAGCCATGAACACTGAAGCTTTCTTT. Protein: CASSLGTAAMNTEAFF.

The sample holds one count of this clone. This chain uses TRBV25-1 with TRBJ1-3; TRBD1 matches 7 bases. Germline-derived CDR1 and CDR2 are MGHDK and SYGVNS. J gave up 1 base and V 1 base, and 1 base lay outside the gene matches. This CDR3 has 15 residues. For the CDR3, the DNA is TGTGCCAGCAGTGAATCCAGGGGGTCTGGAAACACCATATATTTT. This codes for CASSESRGSGNTIYF.

The chain joins TRBV9 to TRBJ2-7; no clear D. Germline V gives CDR1 SGDLS, CDR2 YYNGEE. V shed 1 base and J shed 6 bases, with 14 bases lying between them. CDR3 length equals 14 residues. The CDR3 region has the DNA TGTGCCAGCAGCGTAACACAGTATAGTGGCGAGCAGTACTTC. Its protein is CASSVTQYSGEQYF.

The chain couples TRBV29-1 to TRBJ1-4; 8 bases fit TRBD1. Germline CDR1 and CDR2: SQVTM and ANQGSEA. V was clipped by 6 bases and J by 8 bases; unmatched bases: 11. CDR3 size: 14 residues. CDR3 nucleotide sequence: TGCAGCGTCAGCCCGACAGGGGTGCGGGAAAAACTGTTTTTT. Amino acid sequence: CSVSPTGVREKLFF.

The chain uses TRBV28 and TRBJ2-1; D possibly matches TRBD1 or TRBD2 (5 bases each). The CDR3 consists of 11 residues. V lost 11 bases to trimming and J lost 7 bases, with 12 bases between them. The germline V gene encodes CDR1 MDHEN and CDR2 SYDVKM. The CDR3 coding sequence is TGTGCCTCCGTGGGGGTGAATGAGCAGTTCTTC. Amino acid sequence: CASVGVNEQFF.